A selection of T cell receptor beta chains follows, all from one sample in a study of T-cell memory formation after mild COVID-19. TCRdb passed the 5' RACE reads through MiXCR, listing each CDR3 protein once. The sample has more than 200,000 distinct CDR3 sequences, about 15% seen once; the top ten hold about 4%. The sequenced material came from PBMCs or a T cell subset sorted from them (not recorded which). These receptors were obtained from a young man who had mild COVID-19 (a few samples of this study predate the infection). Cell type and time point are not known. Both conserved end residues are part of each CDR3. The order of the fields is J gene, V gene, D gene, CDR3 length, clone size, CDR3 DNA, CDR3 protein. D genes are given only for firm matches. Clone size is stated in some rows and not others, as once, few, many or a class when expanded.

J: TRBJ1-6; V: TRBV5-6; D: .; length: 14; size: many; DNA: TGTGCCAGCAGCTACTTTAACAGAAGATCACCCCTCCACTTT; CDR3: CASSYFNRRSPLHF
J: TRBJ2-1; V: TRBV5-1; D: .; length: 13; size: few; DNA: TGCGCCAGCACCAGAGGGCAAAACAATGAGCAGTTCTTC; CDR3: CASTRGQNNEQFF
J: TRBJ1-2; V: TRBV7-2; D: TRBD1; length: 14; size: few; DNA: TGTGCCAGCACCCCTGGACAGGGTGATTATGGCTACACCTTC; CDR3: CASTPGQGDYGYTF
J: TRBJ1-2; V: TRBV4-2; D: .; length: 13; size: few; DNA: TGTGCCAGCAGCCAACGCGTTTACTATGGCTACACCTTC; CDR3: CASSQRVYYGYTF
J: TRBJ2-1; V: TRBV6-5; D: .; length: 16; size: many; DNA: TGTGCCAGCAGTGGCCGTGAGCAGCTAGCCTACAATGAGCAGTTCTTC; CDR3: CASSGREQLAYNEQFF
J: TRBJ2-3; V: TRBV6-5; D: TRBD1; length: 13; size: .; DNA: TGTGCCAGCACATCAGGGGGCGGGGATACGCAGTATTTT; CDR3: CASTSGGGDTQYF
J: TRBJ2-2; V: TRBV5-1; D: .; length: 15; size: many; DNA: TGCGCCAGCAGCGAGGACGGTCCGAACACCGGGGAGCTGTTTTTT; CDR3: CASSEDGPNTGELFF
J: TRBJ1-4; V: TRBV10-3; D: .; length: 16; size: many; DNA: TGTGCCATCAGTGAGTCTGAGCAGGCCCGGAATGAAAAACTGTTTTTT; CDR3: CAISESEQARNEKLFF
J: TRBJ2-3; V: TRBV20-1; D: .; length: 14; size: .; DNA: TGCAGTGCTAGCCGGACGTCCAGGGTGGATACGCAGTATTTT; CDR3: CSASRTSRVDTQYF
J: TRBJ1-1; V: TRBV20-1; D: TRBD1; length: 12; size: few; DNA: TGCAGAGGATGGAAGGGGGCCGGTGAAGCTTTCTTT; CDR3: CRGWKGAGEAFF
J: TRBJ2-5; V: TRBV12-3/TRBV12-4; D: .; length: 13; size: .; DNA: TGTGCCAGCAGTGCTCACCAGGGGGAGACCCAGTACTTC; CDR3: CASSAHQGETQYF
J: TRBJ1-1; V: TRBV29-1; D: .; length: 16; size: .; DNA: TGCAGCGTTGAAAGGCTGGCACGGGACATGAACACTGAAGCTTTCTTT; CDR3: CSVERLARDMNTEAFF
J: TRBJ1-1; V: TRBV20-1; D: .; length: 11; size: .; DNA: TGCAGTGCTAGGACCGACACTGAAGCTTTCTTT; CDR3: CSARTDTEAFF
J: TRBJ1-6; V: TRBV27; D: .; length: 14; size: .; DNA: TGTGCCAGCAGTTTACACCGGGATGGTTCACCCCTCCACTTT; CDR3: CASSLHRDGSPLHF
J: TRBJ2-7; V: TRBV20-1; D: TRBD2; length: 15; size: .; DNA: TGCAGTGCCAGCCCCCCTACTAGCGGAGGAAACGAGCAGTACTTC; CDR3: CSASPPTSGGNEQYF
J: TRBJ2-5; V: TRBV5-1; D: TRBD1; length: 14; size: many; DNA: TGCGCCAGCAGCTCCCAGACAGGGGGAGAGACCCAGTACTTC; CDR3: CASSSQTGGETQYF
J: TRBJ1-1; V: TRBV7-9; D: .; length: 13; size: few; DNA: TGTGCCAGCAGCCCTCCGGGGGCCACTGAAGCTTTCTTT; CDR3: CASSPPGATEAFF
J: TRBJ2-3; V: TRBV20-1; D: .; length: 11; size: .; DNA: TGCAGATCTGGGAACACAGATACGCAGTATTTT; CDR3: CRSGNTDTQYF